This TCR beta chain was found in a study of T-cell reconstitution after alpha-beta-depleted transplantation in children. There are many counts of this clonotype. What it binds is not known. Study conclusions and caveats: After transplant, at about two months, alpha-beta T cells were reportedly derived from several hundred expanded graft clones. It was surviving recipient T cells and thymic progenitors that gave some patients high TCRbeta diversity at day 60. At one year after transplant, newly produced T cells mostly accounted for T-cell counts and diversity.

As it was prepared, the TCRbeta library received unique molecular identifiers. A single record per CDR3 protein comes from TCRdb applying MiXCR to the PCR reads. The sample consists of 200,000 to 250,000 distinct CDR3 sequences, 9.5% to 13% of them appearing once. CDR3 size: 17 residues. Germline CDR1 and CDR2: SGHNT and YENEEA. Trimming removed 5 bases from V and 9 bases from J; junction bases left unmatched: 15. The receptor's source is a child younger than two with acute myeloid leukemia, due to receive a stem cell transplant. The rearrangement joins TRBV11-3 to TRBJ2-1, with TRBD2 matching over 11 bases. Sequencing was performed on PBMCs, taken before TCRalphabeta/CD19-depleted stem cell transplant. The CDR3 DNA is TGTGCCAGCAGCCCGAGGGCGACTAGCGGGAAGTATGGTGAGCAGTTCTTC. Residues: CASSPRATSGKYGEQFF. Using reference TRBV11-3 and TRBJ2-1 for the parts outside the CDR3, the full variable domain is EAGVVQSPRYKIIEKKQPVAFWCNPISGHNTLYWYLQNLGQGPELLIRYENEEAVDDSQLPKDRFSAERLKGVDSTLKIQPAELGDSAVYLCASSPRATSGKYGEQFFGPGTRLTVL.